This TCR beta chain was found in a study of blood T cell repertoires in COVID-19. Whole-study context: Spain, Italy and the United States supplied samples that represented acute and convalescent COVID-19. In each case, the material was cDNA or gDNA derived from T cells, B-cell-depleted T cells, or PBMCs.

J lost 0 bases, V lost 4 bases, and 5 bases had no gene match. CDR1 and CDR2 (germline): MNHEY, SVGAGI. The CDR3 length is 16 residues. Patients of the Seattle cohort, enrolled during active infection, were followed longitudinally. The method was immunoSEQ multiplex PCR; TCRdb's version includes in-frame clones alone and lacks a portion of them. The table includes roughly 110,000 clones, less than 80% detected once. The gene calls are TRBV6-5 and TRBJ2-3, with 9 bases fitting TRBD2. Material: peripheral blood. This sequence was found in an elderly man with COVID-19, enrolled during active disease. This CDR3 reads CASSSGLAGSTDTQYF. In DNA, the CDR3 is TGTGCCAGCAGTTCAGGGCTAGCGGGAAGCACAGATACGCAGTATTTT.